The 3 T cell receptor beta chains reported below all come from one sample, sequenced in a study of cytomegalovirus exposure and HLA in healthy donors. Amplification used 60 Vbeta primers and 13 Jbeta primers. Clones were read by immunoSEQ multiplex PCR, and TCRdb kept only the in-frame ones, dropping some. The table shows about 160,000 clones, with less than 90% occurring only once. The sequencing input was PBMCs. The receptors originated from a male donor in good health and CMV-seropositive.

J is TRBJ2-7 and V is TRBV4-3; 7 bases match TRBD2. V lost 0 bases and J lost 4; bases outside the gene matches: 12. From germline, CDR1 is LGHNA and CDR2 YSLEER. The CDR3 sequence is 17 residues long. CDR3 in DNA: TGCGCCAGCAGCCAAGATTCACAAGGACTAGGGTTTTACGAGCAGTACTTC. Translation: CASSQDSQGLGFYEQYF.

The chain couples TRBV6-6 to TRBJ1-2; possible D gene TRBD1, 5 bases. Per the germline V gene, CDR1 is MNHNY and CDR2 is SVGAGI (reference sequence). Trimming removed 5 bases at V and 10 bases at J, with 8 bases between. CDR3 size: 10 residues. CDR3 amino acids: CASSDSLYTF. In DNA, the CDR3 is TGTGCCAGCAGTGACAGTCTCTACACCTTC.

V is TRBV7-2 and J is TRBJ2-7, with TRBD2 identical over 9 bases. The junction had 13 bases not matched to a gene; V was cut back by 3 bases and J by 7 bases. Germline loops: CDR1 SGHTA, CDR2 FQGNSA. This CDR3 region has 16 residues. CDR3 DNA: TGTGCCAGCAGCTTGCGCGGGAGGGCCCAGGATAGGGAGCAGTACTTC. It codes for CASSLRGRAQDREQYF.